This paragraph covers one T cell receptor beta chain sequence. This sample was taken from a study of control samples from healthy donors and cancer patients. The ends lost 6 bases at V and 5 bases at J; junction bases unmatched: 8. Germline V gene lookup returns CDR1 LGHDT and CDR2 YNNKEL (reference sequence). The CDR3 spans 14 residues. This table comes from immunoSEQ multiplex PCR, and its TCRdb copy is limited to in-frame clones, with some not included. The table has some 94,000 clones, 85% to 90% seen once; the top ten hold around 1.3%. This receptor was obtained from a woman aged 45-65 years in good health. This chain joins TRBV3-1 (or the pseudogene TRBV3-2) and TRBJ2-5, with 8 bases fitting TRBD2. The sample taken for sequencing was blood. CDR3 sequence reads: CASRRIRGGETQYF. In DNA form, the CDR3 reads TGTGCCAGCAGGCGGATACGGGGGGGGGAGACCCAGTACTTC.